The 18 T cell receptor beta chains below all came from one sample that was sequenced in a study of blood T cell repertoires in COVID-19. Method: immunoSEQ multiplex PCR; TCRdb's copy keeps in-frame clones and lacks some. Counted here are nearly 350,000 clones, 87% occurring once; the ten biggest clones make up nearly 6.5%. Sequenced: peripheral blood. The receptors shown here come from a woman in her forties or fifties with COVID-19, enrolled during active disease.

The chain joins TRBV11-1 to TRBJ1-1; perhaps TRBD1 as D (5 bases). CDR1 is SGHAT, CDR2 FQDESV, per germline (reference sequence). V was clipped by 1 base and J by 3 bases, with 15 bases between them. The CDR3 is 16 residues long. CDR3 bases: TGTGCCAGCAGCTTAGTCGGGGGAGTCGATGACACTGAAGCTTTCTTT. This translates into CASSLVGGVDDTEAFF.

Concerning this clone: The same CDR3 arises from other DNA sequences in this sample as well. V usage is TRBV19 and J usage is TRBJ2-7, with D perhaps TRBD2 (5 bases). The V end was cut by 3 bases, the J end by 1 base, with 7 bases between. CDR3 length equals 13 residues. CDR1 and CDR2 from the germline V gene are LNHDA and SQIVND (reference sequence). Here the CDR3 reads CASSIPGSYEQYF. For the CDR3, the DNA is TGTGCCAGTAGTATTCCGGGATCCTACGAGCAGTACTTC.

The chain recombines TRBV19 with TRBJ2-1; TRBD1 aligns across 7 bases. CDR3 size: 12 residues. V was clipped by 8 bases and J by 6 bases; unmatched bases: 4. The germline CDR1 and CDR2 sequences are LNHDA and SQIVND (reference sequence). The CDR3 coding sequence is TGTGCCAGTGGGACAGCATTCAATGAGCAGTTCTTC. This codes for CASGTAFNEQFF.

This chain connects TRBV10-2 to TRBJ1-4; no reliable D call. The V gene lost 6 bases and the J gene lost 0 bases, with 5 bases spanning the gap. Germline values: CDR1 WSHSY, CDR2 SAAADI. CDR3 size: 13 residues. The CDR3 DNA sequence: TGCGCCAGCAGGGGCGCAACTAATGAAAAACTGTTTTTT. Its protein product is CASRGATNEKLFF.

The rearrangement joins TRBV5-6 to TRBJ1-3, with 7 bases identical to TRBD1. CDR1 is SGHDT and CDR2 is YYEEEE in the germline V gene. This CDR3 comprises 17 residues. Trimming removed 1 base from V and 1 base from J; junction bases left unmatched: 8. In nucleotides, the CDR3 is TGTGCCAGCAGCTTGTATTCCGGACAGGTTTCTGGAAACACCATATATTTT. Amino acid sequence: CASSLYSGQVSGNTIYF.

The J gene is TRBJ1-1, the V gene TRBV3-1 (or the pseudogene TRBV3-2); D perhaps matches TRBD1 (6 bases). The CDR3 is 14 residues long. The V end was cut by 5 bases, the J end by 4 bases, with 14 bases between. In germline, CDR1 is LGHDT, CDR2 YNNKEL (reference sequence). The CDR3 region has the DNA TGTGCCAGCAGCTTAGGGGGTTGGGGCACTGAAGCTTTCTTT. Its protein product is CASSLGGWGTEAFF.

This clone was recorded only once. The chain carries TRBV6-1 and TRBJ1-5, with D possibly TRBD1 on 5 matching bases. The germline V gene has CDR1 MNHNS and CDR2 SASEGT. The CDR3 consists of 15 residues. V was shortened by 3 bases and J by 4 bases, with 13 bases between the two germline ends. DNA of the CDR3: TGTGCCAGCAGTGATCGGGGGAGCGGGAATCAGCCCCAGCATTTT. This sequence encodes CASSDRGSGNQPQHF.

The rearrangement uses TRBV4-1 and TRBJ2-5; D gene unclear. Germline loops: CDR1 MGHRA, CDR2 YSYEKL. Trimming stripped 0 bases from V and 5 bases from J, with 13 bases between. The CDR3 sequence is 15 residues long. Here the CDR3 reads CASSQDPRVSETQYF. The CDR3 DNA sequence: TGCGCCAGCAGCCAAGATCCCCGGGTGAGTGAGACCCAGTACTTC.

CDR3 loop: CASSPGAGGALNTEAFF. The CDR3 region has the DNA TGTGCCAGCAGCCCCGGAGCAGGGGGCGCACTGAACACTGAAGCTTTCTTT. This chain connects TRBV4-2 to TRBJ1-1; TRBD1 aligns across 8 bases. CDR3 size: 17 residues. The germline CDR1 and CDR2 sequences are LGHNA and YNFKEQ. V dropped 4 bases and J dropped 0; count of bases not matched to a gene: 10.

This chain joins TRBV5-4 and TRBJ1-2, with unresolved D. This CDR3 has 12 amino acids. In germline, CDR1 is SGHNT, CDR2 YYREEE (reference sequence). V lost 4 bases to trimming and J lost 4 bases, with 8 bases between them. CDR3 in DNA: TGTGCCAGCAGCCCGGGATTCTATGGCTACACCTTC. Translation: CASSPGFYGYTF.

The chain joins TRBV9 to TRBJ2-3; unclear D gene. V was pared by 1 base and J by 1 base, with 7 bases between. This CDR3 is 14 amino acids long. Germline values: CDR1 SGDLS, CDR2 YYNGEE. The CDR3 DNA reads as TGTGCCAGCAGCGTATTTGGAGGCACAGATACGCAGTATTTT. It specifies CASSVFGGTDTQYF.

This chain links TRBV5-4 with TRBJ2-1; TRBD2 might be the D (5 bases). The CDR3 spans 17 residues. CDR1 is SGHNT, CDR2 YYREEE, per germline (reference sequence). V lost 0 bases and J 1 base, leaving 14 bases between the germline ends. CDR3 nucleotides: TGTGCCAGCAGCTTGGGAGGGTCTAGGAGATCCTACAATGAGCAGTTCTTC. The encoded protein is CASSLGGSRRSYNEQFF.

The chain joins TRBV2 to TRBJ2-7; TRBD1 is a possible D gene (5 bases). This CDR3 is 13 amino acids long. Per the germline V gene, CDR1 is SNHLY and CDR2 is FYNNEI. Deletions cut 9 bases from V and 0 bases from J, with 12 bases between. CDR3 sequence reads: CASLDRVSYEQYF. In nucleotides, the CDR3 is TGTGCCAGTCTTGACAGAGTCTCCTACGAGCAGTACTTC.

V usage is TRBV12-3 or TRBV12-4 and J usage is TRBJ1-4; D unclear. With 0 bases removed from V and 8 bases from J, the gap between germline ends came to 7 bases. The length of the CDR3 is 13 residues. The CDR3 sequence: CASSLARMEKLFF. The CDR3 DNA follows: TGTGCCAGCAGTTTAGCGCGTATGGAAAAACTGTTTTTT.

The genes are TRBV24-1 and TRBJ2-7, with D tentatively TRBD2 (5 bases). Germline CDR1 reads KGHDR; CDR2 reads SFDVKD. Deletions cut 4 bases from V and 5 bases from J, with 11 bases between. The CDR3 totals 13 residues. CDR3 residues: CATSDTGKNEQYF. DNA of the CDR3: TGTGCCACCAGTGACACCGGGAAAAACGAGCAGTACTTC.

V and J are TRBV19 and TRBJ1-5; D not resolved. Trimming removed 5 bases from V and 0 bases from J, with 8 bases in between. Germline loops: CDR1 LNHDA, CDR2 SQIVND (reference sequence). CDR3 length: 14 amino acids. CDR3 in amino acids: CASSGRDSNQPQHF. CDR3 coding DNA: TGTGCCAGTAGTGGACGGGATAGCAATCAGCCCCAGCATTTT.

This sequence joins TRBV7-2 and TRBJ2-1; D is perhaps TRBD2 (6 bases). Germline CDR1 is SGHTA and CDR2 is FQGNSA. The CDR3 consists of 14 residues. V lost 5 bases and J 6 bases, leaving 14 bases between the germline ends. The CDR3 region has the DNA TGTGCCAGCAGCCCCAACGGGGGATTCAATGAGCAGTTCTTC. This codes for CASSPNGGFNEQFF.

The table lists this clone with a count of one. The chain employs TRBV11-3 and TRBJ2-7; 8 bases fit TRBD1. This CDR3 comprises 15 residues. Germline V lookup: CDR1 SGHNT, CDR2 YENEEA. V gave up 2 bases and J gave up 1 base; unmatched junction bases: 4. The CDR3 loop reads CASSLNRGMSYEQYF. The CDR3 DNA reads as TGTGCCAGCAGCTTAAACAGGGGGATGTCCTACGAGCAGTACTTC.